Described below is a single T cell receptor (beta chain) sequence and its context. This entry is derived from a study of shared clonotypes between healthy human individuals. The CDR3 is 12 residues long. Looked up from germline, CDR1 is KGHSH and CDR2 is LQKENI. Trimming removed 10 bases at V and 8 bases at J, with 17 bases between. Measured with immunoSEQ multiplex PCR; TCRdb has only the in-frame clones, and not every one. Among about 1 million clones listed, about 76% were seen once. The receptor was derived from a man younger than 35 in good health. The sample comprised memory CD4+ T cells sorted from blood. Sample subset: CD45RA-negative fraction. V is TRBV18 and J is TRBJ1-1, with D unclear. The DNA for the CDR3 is TGTGCCACCCTATCGCGGACTGCAGAAGCTTTCTTT. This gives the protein CATLSRTAEAFF. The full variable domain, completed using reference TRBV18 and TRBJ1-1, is NAGVMQNPRHLVRRRGQEARLRCSPMKGHSHVYWYRQLPEEGLKFMVYLQKENIIDESGMPKERFSAEFPKEGPSILRIQQVVRGDSAAYFCATLSRTAEAFFGQGTRLTVV.